Sequencing of this T cell receptor beta chain was carried out in a study of cytomegalovirus exposure and HLA in healthy donors. Study-level points and caveats: Later analysis placed DRB1 highest and HLA-C lowest in TCR association rates, which differed by HLA locus.

Both 60 Vbeta primers and 13 Jbeta primers went into the PCR. The repertoire was sequenced with immunoSEQ multiplex PCR; TCRdb's copy has only in-frame clones and lacks some. This sample has around 150,000 clones, with 65% to 75% found just once. Concerning this clone itself: Its antigen is undetermined.

This sequence was found in a man between 60 and 70 years old in good health and CMV-seronegative. The sample comprised PBMCs.

CDR3 nucleotide sequence: TGTGCCAGCAGTCGGGACTTCATCACCGGGGAGCTGTTTTTT. Translated, it gives CASSRDFITGELFF. The V call is TRBV14, the J call TRBJ2-2; D is perhaps TRBD2 (6 bases). V lost 6 bases and J lost 4, with 12 bases in between. The CDR3 consists of 14 residues. CDR1 and CDR2 from the germline V gene are SGHDN and FVKESK.